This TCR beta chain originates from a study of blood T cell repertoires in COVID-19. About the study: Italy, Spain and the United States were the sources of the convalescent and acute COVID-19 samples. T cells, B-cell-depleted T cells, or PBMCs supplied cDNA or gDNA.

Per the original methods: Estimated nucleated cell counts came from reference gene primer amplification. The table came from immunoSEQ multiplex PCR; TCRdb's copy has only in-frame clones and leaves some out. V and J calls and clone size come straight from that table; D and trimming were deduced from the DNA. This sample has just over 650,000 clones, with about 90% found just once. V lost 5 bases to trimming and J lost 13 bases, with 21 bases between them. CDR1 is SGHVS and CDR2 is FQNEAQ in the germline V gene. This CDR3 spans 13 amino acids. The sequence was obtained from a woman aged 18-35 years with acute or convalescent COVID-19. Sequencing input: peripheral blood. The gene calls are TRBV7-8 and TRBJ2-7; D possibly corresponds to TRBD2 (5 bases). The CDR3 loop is CASSAPGPRAQYF. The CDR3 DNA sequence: TGTGCCAGCAGCGCGCCTGGACCGCGGGCTCAATACTTC. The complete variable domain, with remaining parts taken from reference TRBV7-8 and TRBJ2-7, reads GAGVSQSPRYKVAKRGQDVALRCDPISGHVSLFWYQQALGQGPEFLTYFQNEAQLDKSGLPSDRFFAERPEGSVSTLKIQRTQQEDSAVYLCASSAPGPRAQYFGPGTRLTVT.